Shown below are 8 T cell receptor beta chains from a single sample sequenced in a study of cytomegalovirus exposure and HLA in healthy donors. 13 Jbeta primers and 60 Vbeta primers were used for the PCR. TCRdb's table, derived via immunoSEQ multiplex PCR, lists solely in-frame clones and lacks some. The sample records over 150,000 clones, around 83% being singletons. The sequenced sample consisted of PBMCs. The receptors were gathered from a man in his thirties or forties in good health and CMV-seropositive.

The genes are TRBV5-1 and TRBJ1-2; 7 nucleotides align to TRBD1. The CDR3 consists of 14 residues. Germline lookup yields CDR1 SGHRS and CDR2 YFSETQ. The V and J ends lost 1 base and 3 bases, in that order; junction bases with no gene match: 3. The DNA for the CDR3 is TGCGCCAGCAGCTTGACAGGGGCCGACTATGGCTACACCTTC. Its protein is CASSLTGADYGYTF.

The V gene is TRBV12-5, the J gene TRBJ2-2, with TRBD2 matching 10 bases. The CDR3 is 16 residues long. Germline loops: CDR1 LGHNT, CDR2 FRNRAP. V lost 6 bases and J lost 2; bases outside the gene matches: 6. CDR3 nucleotide sequence: TGTGCTAGTGGGGGGTCTAGCGGGGGAAACACCGGGGAGCTGTTTTTT. Its translation is CASGGSSGGNTGELFF.

The chain uses TRBV27 and TRBJ2-7; 10 bases fit TRBD1. The germline V gene has CDR1 MNHEY and CDR2 SMNVEV (reference sequence). Trimming took 8 bases from V and 4 from J; bases not matched to a gene: 5. This CDR3 has 13 amino acids. The CDR3 region is CASRRQGAYEQYF. CDR3 bases: TGTGCCAGCCGACGACAGGGGGCTTACGAGCAGTACTTC.

This chain uses TRBV5-1 with TRBJ1-5, with 7 positions matching TRBD1. The CDR3 covers 13 residues. Germline CDR1 reads SGHRS; CDR2 reads YFSETQ. V lost 8 bases to trimming and J lost 6 bases; unmatched junction nucleotides: 8. The CDR3 DNA follows: TGCGCCAGTCGGACAGGTTCGGGTCAGCCCCAGCATTTT. Translation gives CASRTGSGQPQHF. The full variable domain, completed using reference TRBV5-1 and TRBJ1-5, is KAGVTQTPRYLIKTRGQQVTLSCSPISGHRSVSWYQQTPGQGLQFLFEYFSETQRNKGNFPGRFSGRQFSNSRSEMNVSTLELGDSALYLCASRTGSGQPQHFGDGTRLSIL.

The V and J genes are TRBV11-2 and TRBJ1-2; 7 nucleotides align to TRBD1. Trimming took 5 bases from V and 4 from J; bases not matched to a gene: 10. Looked up from germline, CDR1 is SGHAT and CDR2 is FQNNGV. The CDR3 totals 15 residues. The CDR3, as DNA: TGTGCCAGCAGCCACCTCGGGACAGCTGGCTATGGCTACACCTTC. Amino acids: CASSHLGTAGYGYTF.

The chain carries TRBV5-1 and TRBJ2-6; 9 bases are a match to TRBD1. Germline CDR1 is SGHRS and CDR2 is YFSETQ. The CDR3 length is 16 residues. J gave up 3 bases and V 3 bases, and 4 bases lay outside the gene matches. This CDR3 is CASSSGQGIGANVLTF. CDR3 bases: TGCGCCAGCAGCTCGGGACAGGGCATTGGGGCCAACGTCCTGACTTTC.

V usage is TRBV18 and J usage is TRBJ2-5; the match to TRBD1 covers 9 bases. Germline trimming cut 6 bases from V and 2 bases from J; bases unmatched to any gene: 7. Germline assignment: CDR1 KGHSH and CDR2 LQKENI. This CDR3 has 15 amino acids. The CDR3 sequence is CASSRIGTGQETQYF. CDR3 sequence (DNA): TGTGCCAGCTCTCGAATTGGGACAGGGCAAGAGACCCAGTACTTC.

The rearrangement links TRBV7-3 to TRBJ2-3; TRBD2 might be the D (6 bases). V was shortened by 5 bases and J by 6 bases, with 18 bases between the two germline ends. Germline V gives CDR1 SGHTA, CDR2 FQGTGA. The CDR3 length is 15 residues. CDR3 bases: TGTGCCAGCAGCCCCTTGGGGGGTATGAGGGATACGCAGTATTTT. This encodes CASSPLGGMRDTQYF. Full variable domain (outside the CDR3, taken from reference TRBV7-3 and TRBJ2-3): GAGVSQTPSNKVTEKGKYVELRCDPISGHTALYWYRQSLGQGPEFLIYFQGTGAADDSGLPNDRFFAVRPEGSVSTLKIQRTERGDSAVYLCASSPLGGMRDTQYFGPGTRLTVL.